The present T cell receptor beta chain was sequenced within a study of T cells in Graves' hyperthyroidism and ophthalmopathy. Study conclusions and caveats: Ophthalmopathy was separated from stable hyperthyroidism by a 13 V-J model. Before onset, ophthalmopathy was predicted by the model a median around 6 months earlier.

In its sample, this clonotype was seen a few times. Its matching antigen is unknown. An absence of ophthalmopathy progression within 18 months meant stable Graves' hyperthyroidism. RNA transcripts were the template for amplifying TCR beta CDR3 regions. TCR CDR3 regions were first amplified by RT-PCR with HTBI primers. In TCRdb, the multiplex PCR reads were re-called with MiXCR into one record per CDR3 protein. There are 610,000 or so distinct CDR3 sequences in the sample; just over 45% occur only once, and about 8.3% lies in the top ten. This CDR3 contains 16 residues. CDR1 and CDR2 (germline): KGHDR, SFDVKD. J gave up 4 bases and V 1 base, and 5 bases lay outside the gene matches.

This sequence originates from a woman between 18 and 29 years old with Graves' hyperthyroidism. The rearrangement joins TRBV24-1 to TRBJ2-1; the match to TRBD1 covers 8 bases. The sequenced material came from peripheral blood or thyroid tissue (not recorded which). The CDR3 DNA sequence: TGTGCCACCAGTGATTTTAAGGGACAGGAGTACAATGAGCAGTTCTTC. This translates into CATSDFKGQEYNEQFF.